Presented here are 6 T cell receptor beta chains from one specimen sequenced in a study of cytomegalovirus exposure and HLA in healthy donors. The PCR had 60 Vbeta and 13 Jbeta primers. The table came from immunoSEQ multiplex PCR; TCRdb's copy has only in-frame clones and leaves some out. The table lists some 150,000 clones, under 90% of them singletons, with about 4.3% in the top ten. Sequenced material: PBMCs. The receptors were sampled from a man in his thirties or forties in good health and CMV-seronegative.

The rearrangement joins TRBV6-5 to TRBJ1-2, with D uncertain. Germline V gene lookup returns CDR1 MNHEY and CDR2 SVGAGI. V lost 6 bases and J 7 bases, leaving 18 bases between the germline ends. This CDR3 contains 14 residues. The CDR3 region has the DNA TGTGCCAGCAGGGCAAGTTTTGGACTAGTTGGCTACACCTTC. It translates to CASRASFGLVGYTF.

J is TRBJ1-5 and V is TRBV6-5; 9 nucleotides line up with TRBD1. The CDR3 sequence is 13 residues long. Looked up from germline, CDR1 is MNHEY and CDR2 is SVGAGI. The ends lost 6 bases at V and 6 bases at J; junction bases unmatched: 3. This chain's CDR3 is CASRTGGTQPQHF. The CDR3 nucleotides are TGTGCCAGCAGGACAGGGGGAACTCAGCCCCAGCATTTT.

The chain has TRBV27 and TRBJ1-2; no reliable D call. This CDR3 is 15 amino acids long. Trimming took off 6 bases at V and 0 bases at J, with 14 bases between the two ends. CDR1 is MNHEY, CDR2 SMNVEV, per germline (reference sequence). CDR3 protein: CASSSPAGSNYGYTF. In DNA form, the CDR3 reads TGTGCCAGCAGCTCCCCTGCAGGTTCTAACTATGGCTACACCTTC.

The CDR3 spells CASRSLAPRGNTIYF. DNA of the CDR3: TGTGCCAGCAGAAGTTTGGCCCCAAGAGGAAACACCATATATTTT. The chain couples TRBV28 to TRBJ1-3; D is ambiguous. V lost 6 bases, J lost 4 bases, and 16 bases lay in between. CDR3 size: 15 residues. Germline lookup yields CDR1 MDHEN and CDR2 SYDVKM.

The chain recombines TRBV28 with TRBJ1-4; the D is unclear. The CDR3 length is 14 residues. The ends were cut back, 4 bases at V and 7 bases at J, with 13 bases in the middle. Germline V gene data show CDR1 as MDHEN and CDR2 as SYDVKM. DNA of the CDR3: TGTGCCAGCAGTTCTCCCGTGCTAAGTGAAAAACTGTTTTTT. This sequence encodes CASSSPVLSEKLFF.

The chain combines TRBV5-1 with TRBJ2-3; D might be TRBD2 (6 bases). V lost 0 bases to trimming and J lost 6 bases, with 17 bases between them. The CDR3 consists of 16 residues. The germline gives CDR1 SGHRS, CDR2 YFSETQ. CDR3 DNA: TGCGCCAGCAGCTTGGGCGGGACGGCCTCGAGGGATACGCAGTATTTT. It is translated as CASSLGGTASRDTQYF.